Described below is a single T cell receptor (beta chain) sequence and its context. Its antigen is unidentified. The sample belongs to a study of cytomegalovirus exposure and HLA in healthy donors. CDR3 length equals 13 residues. Germline CDR1 reads SGHNT; CDR2 reads YYREEE (reference sequence). J gave up 5 bases and V 4 bases, and 5 bases lay outside the gene matches. Study-level results: Accounts indicate the classifier identified cytomegalovirus status with strong specificity and sensitivity. Rarity held for most TCR sequences, but there were some public TCRs that occurred in many donors. A few CMV-associated chains were confirmed in vitro to be specific for CMV antigens. The authors listed approximately 150 TCR beta chains as cytomegalovirus-associated.

The table came from immunoSEQ multiplex PCR; TCRdb's copy has only in-frame clones and leaves some out. The table lists 230,000 or so clones, about 90% of them singletons. The sequencing sample was made of PBMCs. The receptor comes from a woman between 18 and 30 years old in good health and CMV-seronegative. The chain combines TRBV5-4 with TRBJ1-1, with 7 bases fitting TRBD1. In DNA form, the CDR3 reads TGTGCCAGCAGCATACAGGGGAGAACTGAAGCTTTCTTT. Translated: CASSIQGRTEAFF.